These 17 T cell receptor beta chains were all obtained from the same sample, sequenced in a study of cytomegalovirus exposure and HLA in healthy donors. PCR used 60 Vbeta primers and 13 Jbeta primers. Clones were read by immunoSEQ multiplex PCR, and TCRdb kept only the in-frame ones, dropping some. This table holds some 170,000 clones, around 81% found once. The sequencing sample was made of PBMCs. All receptors derive from a woman aged 35 to 49 in good health and CMV-seronegative.

The gene calls are TRBV9 and TRBJ1-2; weak D call: TRBD1 (6 bases). There are 15 residues in the CDR3. V lost 4 bases and J lost 8, with 21 bases in between. The germline gives CDR1 SGDLS, CDR2 YYNGEE. CDR3 loop: CASSPSGQWTEGYTF. CDR3 nucleotide sequence: TGTGCCAGCAGCCCCAGCGGACAGTGGACGGAAGGCTACACCTTC.

This clone was counted only a few times. This chain links TRBV15 with TRBJ2-1; 11 bases are shared with TRBD2. Germline loops: CDR1 LNHNV, CDR2 YYDKDF (reference sequence). Trimming at V came to 3 bases and at J to 10 bases, leaving 8 bases not matched to a gene. CDR3 length: 15 amino acids. The CDR3 is CATSRDLAGGREQFF. As DNA, the CDR3 is TGTGCCACCAGCAGGGACCTAGCGGGAGGAAGAGAGCAGTTCTTC.

The rearrangement uses TRBV5-1 and TRBJ1-5; D ambiguous. The CDR3 runs 14 residues. V was shortened by 4 bases and J by 3 bases, with 11 bases between the two germline ends. The germline gives CDR1 SGHRS, CDR2 YFSETQ. The CDR3 reads CASSPGWDNQPQHF. In DNA, the CDR3 is TGCGCCAGCAGCCCGGGATGGGACAATCAGCCCCAGCATTTT.

V is TRBV6-1 and J is TRBJ2-7; 7 bases line up with TRBD2. CDR1 is MNHNS and CDR2 is SASEGT in the germline V gene. With V trimmed by 2 bases and J by 6 bases, 7 bases remained unmatched. The CDR3 is made up of 14 amino acids. CDR3 region: CASSESGGRGEQYF. The CDR3 DNA follows: TGTGCCAGCAGTGAATCGGGGGGAAGGGGCGAGCAGTACTTC.

The gene calls are TRBV19 and TRBJ2-5, with 7 bases fitting TRBD1. Losses at the gene ends were 6 bases for V and 2 bases for J; bases not matched to a gene: 3. Germline CDR1 is LNHDA and CDR2 is SQIVND (reference sequence). The CDR3 is 13 amino acids. CDR3 protein: CASRGQAQETQYF. CDR3 nucleotides: TGTGCCAGTAGAGGACAGGCTCAAGAGACCCAGTACTTC.

This chain connects TRBV21-1 to TRBJ1-3; TRBD1 is taken as the D call from the table, unchecked against the DNA. TRBV21-1 is a pseudogene segment. This CDR3 has 16 amino acids. The chain's CDR3 is CASSTPMEGAGNTIYF. For the CDR3, the DNA is TGTGCCAGCAGCACCCCCATGGAAGGGGCTGGAAACACCATATATTTT.

The rearrangement joins TRBV12-5 to TRBJ2-2; TRBD2 matches at 9 bases. Germline V gives CDR1 LGHNT, CDR2 FRNRAP. The J segment lost 4 bases and the V segment lost 6 bases, leaving 9 bases of the junction unmatched. The length of the CDR3 is 16 residues. The CDR3 coding sequence is TGTGCTAGTGGCCTTATAGCGGGAGAGCTCACCGGGGAGCTGTTTTTT. Its protein is CASGLIAGELTGELFF. The variable domain in full, with the rest retrieved from reference TRBV12-5 and TRBJ2-2, is DARVTQTPRHKVTEMGQEVTMRCQPILGHNTVFWYRQTMMQGLELLAYFRNRAPLDDSGMPKDRFSAEMPDATLATLKIQPSEPRDSAVYFCASGLIAGELTGELFFGEGSRLTVL.

The rearrangement links TRBV6-5 to TRBJ2-2; D is uncertain. The CDR3 extends over 15 amino acids. V lost 9 bases to trimming and J lost 1 base, with 15 bases between them. Germline V gene sequence: CDR1 MNHEY, CDR2 SVGAGI. In nucleotides, the CDR3 is TGTGCCAGTACCCTTTTCGGCGGGAACACCGGGGAGCTGTTTTTT. It is translated as CASTLFGGNTGELFF.

As to this clone: The sample carries other DNA sequences with the same CDR3. V gene TRBV30 combines with J gene TRBJ2-2; TRBD2 agrees at 10 bases. Trimming took 3 bases from V and 4 from J; bases not matched to a gene: 2. Per germline, CDR1 GTSNPN and CDR2 SVGIG (reference sequence). The CDR3 runs to 14 residues. The CDR3 DNA sequence: TGTGCCTGGAGACTAGCGGGAAGCACCGGGGAGCTGTTTTTT. Translated: CAWRLAGSTGELFF. The full variable domain, in which reference TRBV30 and TRBJ2-2 provide the parts outside the CDR3, is SQTIHQWPATLVQPVGSPLSLECTVEGTSNPNLYWYRQAAGRGLQLLFYSVGIGQISSEVPQNLSASRPQDRQFILSSKKLLLSDSGFYLCAWRLAGSTGELFFGEGSRLTVL.

CDR3 sequence: CASSPTSGSYNEQFF. The CDR3 DNA reads as TGTGCCAGCAGCCCGACTAGCGGGAGCTACAATGAGCAGTTCTTC. This rearrangement joins TRBV5-4 to TRBJ2-1; 12 bases match TRBD2. The CDR3 sequence is 15 residues long. The V gene end was trimmed by 4 bases and the J gene end by 3 bases; junction bases not matched to a gene: 2. Germline V gene lookup returns CDR1 SGHNT and CDR2 YYREEE (reference sequence). Full variable domain (remainder filled in from reference TRBV5-4 and TRBJ2-1): ETGVTQSPTHLIKTRGQQVTLRCSSQSGHNTVSWYQQALGQGPQFIFQYYREEENGRGNFPPRFSGLQFPNYSSELNVNALELDDSALYLCASSPTSGSYNEQFFGPGTRLTVL.

The genes are TRBV19 and TRBJ1-1, with a possible D match to TRBD1 (5 bases). The CDR3 consists of 14 residues. V lost 8 bases, J lost 0 bases, and 13 bases lay in between. CDR1 is LNHDA, CDR2 SQIVND, per germline (reference sequence). The CDR3 nucleotides are TGTGCCAGTCGGAACAGGCCCATGAACACTGAAGCTTTCTTT. Protein sequence: CASRNRPMNTEAFF.

The rearrangement joins TRBV28 to TRBJ2-2, with a weak D call TRBD2 (6 bases). The germline CDR1 and CDR2 sequences are MDHEN and SYDVKM. The CDR3 covers 14 residues. Trimming pared 8 bases from V and 6 bases from J, leaving 16 bases between. The CDR3 DNA reads as TGTGCCAGCGGACTAACGGGGCAGTCCGGGGAGCTGTTTTTT. Residues: CASGLTGQSGELFF.

This clone came up a few times. Other DNA variants within this sample encode the same CDR3. The chain employs TRBV30 and TRBJ1-5; unclear D gene. V lost 3 bases and J 5 bases, leaving 11 bases between the germline ends. From germline, CDR1 is GTSNPN and CDR2 SVGIG (reference sequence). The CDR3 sequence is 13 residues long. CDR3 sequence: CAWSPGGDQPQHF. The CDR3 DNA follows: TGTGCCTGGAGCCCGGGCGGGGATCAGCCCCAGCATTTT.

The chain links TRBV30 to TRBJ2-1, with unresolved D. Deletions cut 0 bases from V and 6 bases from J, with 6 bases between. Germline loops: CDR1 GTSNPN, CDR2 SVGIG (reference sequence). CDR3 length: 12 residues. The DNA for the CDR3 is TGTGCCTGGAGTGTAACTACCAATGAGCAGTTCTTC. Protein: CAWSVTTNEQFF.

This clone appeared once. The chain joins TRBV6-5 to TRBJ1-2, with D possibly matching TRBD1 (6 bases). Trimming cost V 3 bases and J 5 bases, with 19 bases left between them. Germline loops: CDR1 MNHEY, CDR2 SVGAGI. This CDR3 region has 16 residues. CDR3 loop: CASSYRGQGPDYGYTF. In nucleotides, the CDR3 is TGTGCCAGCAGTTATCGGGGTCAGGGGCCGGATTATGGCTACACCTTC.

The chain combines TRBV7-9 with TRBJ2-7; 12 bases agree with TRBD2. CDR1 SEHNR and CDR2 FQNEAQ come from the germline V gene (reference sequence). The CDR3 runs to 14 residues. V shed 6 bases and J 3 bases; nucleotides not matched to a gene: 3. The CDR3 spells CASRRLAGDYEQYF. DNA for the CDR3: TGTGCCAGCAGACGACTAGCGGGAGACTACGAGCAGTACTTC.

V is TRBV2 and J is TRBJ2-1; 10 nucleotides line up with TRBD1. Germline CDR1 SNHLY, CDR2 FYNNEI. The CDR3 runs 14 residues. The trim removed 4 bases at V and 5 bases at J, leaving 2 bases unmatched. The CDR3 protein is CASSADRGDNEQFF. The CDR3 nucleotides are TGTGCCAGCAGTGCGGACAGGGGGGACAATGAGCAGTTCTTC.